This T cell receptor (beta chain) was recorded in a study of cytomegalovirus exposure and HLA in healthy donors. Study-wide results and limits: In vitro confirmation showed three CMV-associated chains to be CMV antigen specific. Links to common viral pathogens appeared, in a later analysis, for several of the most significant clusters. In an earlier analysis, productive rearrangement rates for most beta V segments clustered near 87% or 30%.

The CDR3 totals 14 residues. The germline V gene encodes CDR1 SGHTA and CDR2 FQGNSA. The V end was cut by 5 bases, the J end by 2 bases, with 13 bases between. This PCR relied on a set of 60 Vbeta primers and 13 Jbeta primers. Some clones are missing from TCRdb's copy, which holds only in-frame ones; the method was immunoSEQ multiplex PCR. The table lists about 200,000 clones, 70% to 90% of them singletons. About this clone itself: Its matching antigen is unknown.

The TCR was taken from a woman younger than 45 in good health and CMV-seronegative. Sequencing was done on a sample of PBMCs. This chain links TRBV7-2 with TRBJ2-7; the D gene is possibly TRBD2 (6 bases). The CDR3 protein is CASSSRAGTYEQYF. The CDR3 DNA is TGTGCCAGCAGCAGCCGAGCGGGCACCTACGAGCAGTACTTC.